This T cell receptor beta chain was captured by sequencing in a study of T-cell reconstitution after alpha-beta-depleted transplantation in children. Unique molecular identifiers were used in preparing the TCRbeta library. TCRdb passed the PCR reads through MiXCR, listing each CDR3 protein once. The profile shows around 380,000 distinct CDR3 sequences, under 13% of them singletons. In this sample, this clonotype turned up many times. Trimming removed 6 bases from V and 1 base from J, with 2 bases in between. The CDR3 is made up of 11 amino acids. The material sequenced was PBMCs from the stem cell graft donor, taken from the stem cell graft. The chain joins TRBV12-3 or TRBV12-4 to TRBJ2-3; D not certain. This TCR was sampled from a human donor who donated a stem cell graft to a child with acute myeloid leukemia. The CDR3 nucleotides are TGTGCCAGCAGGGGCACAGATACGCAGTATTTT. Translation: CASRGTDTQYF.